This T cell receptor beta chain is drawn from a study of sequential checkpoint blockade in melanoma. Study background: Each arm's sequence ended with maintenance nivolumab.

The treatment was: randomized to nivolumab then ipilimumab (arm A) or the reverse (arm B). Live CD3+CD8+ CD19− CD56− cells were sorted from PBMCs. This table comes from immunoSEQ multiplex PCR, and its TCRdb copy is limited to in-frame clones, with some not included. The sample gives about 12,000 clones, over 75% of which show up once; roughly 7.5% is in the top ten. In germline, CDR1 is MDHEN, CDR2 SYDVKM. Trimming removed 3 bases at V and 0 bases at J, with 15 bases between. The CDR3 has 17 residues. The sequence came from a human donor with melanoma. The V and J genes are TRBV28 and TRBJ2-1; the D gene is possibly TRBD2 (5 bases). Sequenced material: CD8+ T cells sorted from blood (inferred from file names), taken from a patient given nivolumab and ipilimumab in sequence. The CDR3 spells CASSFAAAFSSYNEQFF. CDR3 nucleotide sequence: TGTGCCAGCAGTTTCGCAGCGGCCTTTAGCTCCTACAATGAGCAGTTCTTC.